This TCR beta chain was sequenced during a study of T cell responses to AZD1222 COVID-19 vaccine. Study background: Second-dose groups at about 4 or about 12 weeks were pooled. The study's findings and limits: Every sample of the repertoires postdated the peak T cell response.

Sequenced by immunoSEQ multiplex PCR; TCRdb stores in-frame clones only, minus some. This table holds about 95,000 clones, about 89% found once. Of note for this clone: Its specificity is unknown.

V was cut by 2 bases and J by 7 bases, with 2 bases left in between. Germline CDR1 MNHEY, CDR2 SVGEGT. This CDR3 contains 11 residues. The clonotype originates from an adult in good health. Sequenced material: peripheral blood, taken on day 0 of AZD1222 vaccination. The V gene is TRBV6-2 or TRBV6-3, the J gene TRBJ2-2; D not resolved. In DNA, the CDR3 is TGTGCCAGCAGTTACGGCGGGGAGCTGTTTTTT. This encodes CASSYGGELFF.